This T cell receptor beta chain derives from a study of blood T cell dynamics during melanoma immunotherapy. Germline CDR1 is SGHTA and CDR2 is FQGNSA. The CDR3 contains 15 residues. V was cut by 2 bases and J by 2 bases, with 12 bases left in between. This clone was observed a single time. TCRdb's copy holds only in-frame clones and misses some; the assay was immunoSEQ multiplex PCR. The profile covers some 15,000 clones, with approximately 90% appearing a single time and more than 1.5% taken by the ten largest. As for time point: pre-treatment baseline. Samples come from before therapy and from week 3 after the first blockade cycle.

The chain recombines TRBV7-2 with TRBJ2-5; D may be TRBD1 or TRBD2 (5 bases each). Sequenced material: blood, taken from a patient treated with checkpoint blockade. The sequence came from a human donor with melanoma. The CDR3 DNA is TGTGCCAGCAGCTTAAACGGGGCTGGGCAAGAGACCCAGTACTTC. This gives the protein CASSLNGAGQETQYF.